Below, 22 T cell receptor beta chains from the same sample are listed, as sequenced in a study of T cell responses to AZD1222 COVID-19 vaccine. Using immunoSEQ multiplex PCR, the repertoire was profiled, and TCRdb retains in-frame clones only, with some absent. The sample contains 200,000 or so clones, about 94% of which appear only once. The sample in question was peripheral blood, obtained on day 0 of AZD1222 vaccination. The source is an adult in good health.

The chain has TRBV18 and TRBJ1-1; the D is unclear. CDR3 length: 15 residues. The germline gives CDR1 KGHSH, CDR2 LQKENI. V was pared by 6 bases and J by 4 bases, with 18 bases between. Here the CDR3 reads CASSPPDSPGTEAFF. The CDR3, as DNA: TGTGCCAGCTCGCCTCCCGACTCACCGGGCACTGAAGCTTTCTTT.

The chain joins TRBV19 to TRBJ1-1; D gene unclear. The CDR3 has 14 residues. Germline V gives CDR1 LNHDA, CDR2 SQIVND (reference sequence). The ends were cut back, 3 bases at V and 4 bases at J, with 12 bases in the middle. The CDR3 DNA sequence: TGTGCCAGTAGTATTGGAAGCGTGGGCACTGAAGCTTTCTTT. Translating gives CASSIGSVGTEAFF. Based on the CDR3 plus reference TRBV19 and TRBJ1-1, the full variable domain is DGGITQSPKYLFRKEGQNVTLSCEQNLNHDAMYWYRQDPGQGLRLIYYSQIVNDFQKGDIAEGYSVSREKKESFPLTVTSAQKNPTAFYLCASSIGSVGTEAFFGQGTRLTVV.

This chain connects TRBV5-1 to TRBJ2-2; the D gene could be TRBD1 or TRBD2 (5 bases each). The CDR3 has 15 amino acids. From germline, CDR1 is SGHRS and CDR2 YFSETQ. V was clipped by 5 bases and J by 3 bases, with 14 bases between them. The CDR3 sequence is CASSNGARDTGELFF. CDR3 nucleotide sequence: TGCGCCAGCAGTAACGGGGCGCGGGACACCGGGGAGCTGTTTTTT.

The chain carries TRBV14 and TRBJ1-4, with a possible D match to TRBD1 (6 bases). The CDR3 is made up of 14 amino acids. V was clipped by 6 bases and J by 6 bases, with 14 bases between them. Per germline, CDR1 SGHDN and CDR2 FVKESK. Here the CDR3 reads CASRLRQADEKLFF. DNA for the CDR3: TGTGCCAGCAGGTTGCGACAGGCAGATGAAAAACTGTTTTTT.

This sequence joins TRBV7-2 and TRBJ2-7; 8 bases line up with TRBD2. V trimming: 4 bases; J trimming: 2 bases; junction bases outside the gene matches: 7. Germline-derived CDR1 and CDR2 are SGHTA and FQGNSA. The CDR3 consists of 15 residues. This CDR3 is CASSSLAGNPYEQYF. The CDR3 DNA follows: TGTGCCAGCAGCTCCTTAGCGGGAAACCCCTACGAGCAGTACTTC.

The V and J genes are TRBV2 and TRBJ1-1; D gene unclear. Germline loops: CDR1 SNHLY, CDR2 FYNNEI. The CDR3 is 13 residues long. With 3 bases removed from V and 0 bases from J, the gap between germline ends came to 5 bases. The CDR3 sequence: CASSDRLNTEAFF. In DNA, the CDR3 is TGTGCCAGCAGTGACAGGTTGAACACTGAAGCTTTCTTT.

For the CDR3, the DNA is TGTGCCAGCAGCCAGAGGCGTGACAGCTCTGGAAACACCATATATTTT. It yields the protein CASSQRRDSSGNTIYF. This chain joins TRBV7-3 and TRBJ1-3; D is possibly TRBD1 (5 bases). The V gene's germline CDR1 is SGHTA and CDR2 FQGTGA. Trimming removed 5 bases at V and 0 bases at J, with 14 bases between. The CDR3 covers 16 residues.

V is TRBV15 and J is TRBJ1-5; no definite D call. Germline lookup yields CDR1 LNHNV and CDR2 YYDKDF (reference sequence). Trimming took 1 base from V and 2 from J, leaving 12 bases between them. CDR3 length: 16 amino acids. For the CDR3, the DNA is TGTGCCACCAGCAGAGGTAGAGGAGTTGGCAATCAGCCCCAGCATTTT. Amino acids: CATSRGRGVGNQPQHF.

The V call is TRBV5-1, the J call TRBJ2-3, with TRBD2 matching over 10 bases. The CDR3 spans 17 residues. Trimming at V came to 2 bases and at J to 0 bases, leaving 6 bases not matched to a gene. From germline, CDR1 is SGHRS and CDR2 YFSETQ. The CDR3 protein is CASSFVISGGSTDTQYF. CDR3 bases: TGCGCCAGCAGCTTCGTCATTAGCGGGGGGAGCACAGATACGCAGTATTTT. Combining the CDR3 with reference TRBV5-1 and TRBJ2-3 gives the whole variable domain KAGVTQTPRYLIKTRGQQVTLSCSPISGHRSVSWYQQTPGQGLQFLFEYFSETQRNKGNFPGRFSGRQFSNSRSEMNVSTLELGDSALYLCASSFVISGGSTDTQYFGPGTRLTVL.

The V gene is TRBV28, the J gene TRBJ1-4; 10 nucleotides line up with TRBD1. V was clipped by 4 bases and J by 7 bases; unmatched bases: 9. Germline CDR1 and CDR2: MDHEN and SYDVKM. The CDR3 extends over 16 amino acids. The chain's CDR3 is CASSSGTGAYVEKLFF. The CDR3 DNA is TGTGCCAGCAGTTCGGGGACAGGGGCGTATGTTGAAAAACTGTTTTTT.

As DNA, the CDR3 is TGTGCCAGCAGCAATATAGCGGGAGTTTCGGGGGAGCAGTACTTC. Translating gives CASSNIAGVSGEQYF. This sequence joins TRBV7-2 and TRBJ2-7; 9 bases fit TRBD2. V gave up 5 bases and J gave up 7 bases; unmatched junction bases: 12. CDR1 is SGHTA and CDR2 is FQGNSA in the germline V gene. The CDR3 length is 15 residues.

This chain joins TRBV7-8 and TRBJ1-2; D perhaps matches TRBD1 (5 bases). Germline loops: CDR1 SGHVS, CDR2 FQNEAQ. Trimming took off 1 base at V and 6 bases at J, with 24 bases between the two ends. The CDR3 length is 18 residues. CDR3 bases: TGTGCCAGCAGCTTAGGCCCTCTGGAGTCCCAGGGAGTTCATGGCTACACCTTC. Translated: CASSLGPLESQGVHGYTF. The whole variable domain, filled in from reference TRBV7-8 and TRBJ1-2, reads GAGVSQSPRYKVAKRGQDVALRCDPISGHVSLFWYQQALGQGPEFLTYFQNEAQLDKSGLPSDRFFAERPEGSVSTLKIQRTQQEDSAVYLCASSLGPLESQGVHGYTFGSGTRLTVV.

This clone was detected a few times. This rearrangement joins TRBV2 to TRBJ1-2; TRBD1 agrees at 7 bases. V lost 4 bases to trimming and J lost 5 bases; unmatched junction nucleotides: 7. Germline V gives CDR1 SNHLY, CDR2 FYNNEI. CDR3 length: 14 amino acids. The CDR3 bases are TGTGCCAGCAGTGCCGTACAGGGGTCGTATGGCTACACCTTC. Its translation: CASSAVQGSYGYTF.

This clone is a singleton in its sample. CDR3 protein: CASRGRGPGDYGYTF. DNA of the CDR3: TGTGCCAGCCGCGGCAGGGGGCCTGGAGACTATGGCTACACCTTC. V and J are TRBV27 and TRBJ1-2, with TRBD1 identical over 8 bases. CDR3 size: 15 residues. J was trimmed by 3 bases and V by 8 bases; bases with no gene match: 11. CDR1 and CDR2 from the germline V gene are MNHEY and SMNVEV (reference sequence).

The chain employs TRBV6-6 and TRBJ2-7, with 7 bases matching TRBD2. There are 16 residues in the CDR3. The germline V gene has CDR1 MNHNY and CDR2 SVGAGI (reference sequence). V lost 5 bases, J lost 2 bases, and 12 bases stayed unmatched. The CDR3 loop reads CASSPRMGGTTYEQYF. CDR3 coding DNA: TGTGCCAGCAGTCCCCGCATGGGGGGGACTACCTACGAGCAGTACTTC.

This sequence joins TRBV29-1 and TRBJ1-2; 10 bases match TRBD1. The germline V gene has CDR1 SQVTM and CDR2 ANQGSEA. The CDR3 length is 14 residues. V was pared by 5 bases and J by 6 bases, with 9 bases of the junction left unmatched. The CDR3 is CSVRPGTGEDGYTF. CDR3 in DNA: TGCAGCGTTCGTCCCGGGACAGGGGAGGATGGCTACACCTTC.

As DNA, the CDR3 is TGTGCCAGTAGTGGTTGGACAGGGAGTAATCAGCCCCAGCATTTT. Translating gives CASSGWTGSNQPQHF. The chain has TRBV19 and TRBJ1-5; TRBD1 matches 8 bases. The V segment lost 5 bases and the J segment 4 bases; nucleotides outside the gene matches: 7. Germline CDR1 and CDR2: LNHDA and SQIVND (reference sequence). This CDR3 is built from 15 residues.

This chain joins TRBV3-1 (or the pseudogene TRBV3-2) and TRBJ2-5; TRBD2 might be the D (5 bases). V dropped 5 bases and J dropped 2 bases, with 9 bases sitting between them. The CDR3 is 13 amino acids. Germline lookup yields CDR1 LGHDT and CDR2 YNNKEL (reference sequence). In DNA form, the CDR3 reads TGTGCCAGCAGCTCTAGCAGTCAAGAGACCCAGTACTTC. It yields the protein CASSSSSQETQYF.

The gene calls are TRBV29-1 and TRBJ2-1, with TRBD2 matching over 10 bases. CDR1 is SQVTM, CDR2 ANQGSEA, per germline. This CDR3 is built from 13 residues. J gave up 5 bases and V 4 bases, and 2 bases lay outside the gene matches. For the CDR3, the DNA is TGCAGCGTTGTGGGACTAGCGAACAATGAGCAGTTCTTC. It translates to CSVVGLANNEQFF.

This clone showed up just once. The chain has TRBV18 and TRBJ2-4, with D uncertain. The germline V gene has CDR1 KGHSH and CDR2 LQKENI. V dropped 3 bases and J dropped 0 bases, with 6 bases sitting between them. The CDR3 loop spans 14 amino acids. The CDR3 reads CASSPVPAKNIQYF. CDR3 nucleotide sequence: TGTGCCAGCTCACCTGTACCAGCCAAAAACATTCAGTACTTC. The whole variable domain, filled in from reference TRBV18 and TRBJ2-4, reads NAGVMQNPRHLVRRRGQEARLRCSPMKGHSHVYWYRQLPEEGLKFMVYLQKENIIDESGMPKERFSAEFPKEGPSILRIQQVVRGDSAAYFCASSPVPAKNIQYFGAGTRLSVL.

The rearrangement links TRBV12-3 or TRBV12-4 to TRBJ1-5; TRBD1 is a possible D gene (6 bases). V shed 5 bases and J shed 11 bases, with 16 bases lying between them. This CDR3 region has 13 residues. In DNA, the CDR3 is TGTGCCAGCAGTGCTGGACAGCGGGGGGCCCAGCATTTT. This codes for CASSAGQRGAQHF.

In this sample, this clone turned up a few times. The V and J genes are TRBV5-3 and TRBJ2-7; 8 bases agree with TRBD2. TRBV5-3 is noted as an ORF with a role that remains uncertain. V lost 0 bases, J lost 2 bases, and 7 bases stayed unmatched. The CDR3 consists of 16 residues. In DNA form, the CDR3 reads TGTGCCAGAAGCTTGGGGAGGCGGACTAGCCCCTACGAGCAGTACTTC. This codes for CARSLGRRTSPYEQYF.